This T cell receptor (beta chain) comes out of a study of human CD8 memory T cell subsets (dated by TCRdb to 2018 to 2020). About the study as a whole: To assess clonal relationships, the TCRbeta repertoires of stem-like (TSTEM), progenitor exhausted-like (TPEX) and effector memory CD8+ T cell subsets were compared. Six donors each provided TSTEM, TPEX and effector memory subsets, and TCRbeta repertoires were obtained from all six.

The paper's findings and limits, for the study overall: Similarly high normalized Shannon-Wiener diversity was shown by TSTEM and TPEX subsets, whereas comparatively lower diversity was seen in effector memory subsets. Greater repertoire diversity in TSTEM than in TPEX subsets was suggested by Chao1 estimates, potentially reflecting a broader range of specificities. Clonotypes were shared with effector memory cells by both stem-like subsets, but only minimal overlap was found between TSTEM and TPEX repertoires, suggesting distinct antigen spectra. Only TCRbeta chains were sequenced, and repertoire comparisons rested on 6 or 7 donors tested with paired t-tests and Bonferroni correction.

As to this clonotype: Its antigen remains unidentified.

Density gradient separation was used to isolate peripheral blood mononuclear cells from healthy donor buffy coats. In the study, total CD8+ T cells were enriched by negative magnetic separation with EasySep or MojoSort CD8+ T cell isolation kits. For each subset, total RNA was extracted using an RNeasy Mini Kit from duplicate vials of about 150,000 sorted CD8+ T cells. The PBMCs were used fresh or after being cryopreserved in fetal bovine serum with around 10% DMSO. Fluorescence-activated cell sorting on a FACSAria III was used to sort the CD8+ T cell subsets to purity. A Human TCR Profiling Kit was used to prepare UMI-labeled 5' RACE TCRbeta libraries. Every TCRbeta library was prepared in parallel, with the same number of PCR cycles used for all of the libraries. In the source study's methods: Each TCRbeta library contained between about 2,900 and 20,000 functional CDR3beta clonotypes. MIGEC 1.2.9 was used for UMI extraction and consensus assembly, with at least three reads per UMI being required. MiXCR 3.0.3 was used to extract in-frame CDR3beta repertoires. Diversity metrics were computed in VDJtools 1.2.1 after downsampling each sample to 42,000 randomly selected UMIs. For the top 3,000 clones of each sample pair, the repertoire overlap metrics D, R and F2 were calculated in VDJtools. Based on TCRdb reprocessing of the reads, there is one entry per CDR3 protein sequence, and DNA is missing. For this entry, the V and J calls and clone size follow TCRdb and not the study's own pipeline. The sample's table covers roughly 4,000 distinct CDR3 sequences. The ten most abundant clones make up 30% to 40% of the sample.

Based on the germline V gene, the CDR1 and CDR2 sequences are LGHNA and YNFKEQ. The CDR3, from cysteine to phenylalanine, totals 16 residues. Nucleotide data are not available. Material for sequencing was CD8+ T cells from PBMCs. This clonotype was sampled from a human donor in good health. The rearrangement joined TRBV4-2 to TRBJ2-3; TCRdb's D call of TRBD2 is untestable without DNA. The CDR3 reads CASSQGGGSGTDTQYF.